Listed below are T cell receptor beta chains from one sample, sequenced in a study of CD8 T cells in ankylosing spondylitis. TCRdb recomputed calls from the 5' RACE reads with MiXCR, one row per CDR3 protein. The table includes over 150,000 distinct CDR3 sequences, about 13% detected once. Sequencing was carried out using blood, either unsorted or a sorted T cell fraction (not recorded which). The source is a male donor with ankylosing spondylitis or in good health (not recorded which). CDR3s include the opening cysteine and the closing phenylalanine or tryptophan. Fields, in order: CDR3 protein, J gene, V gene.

CASSIGLYTDTQYF TRBJ2-3 TRBV12-3/TRBV12-4
CSARGPGSYEQYF TRBJ2-7 TRBV20-1
CASSFSGETEAFF TRBJ1-1 TRBV7-9
CAWSVGGEQYF TRBJ2-7 TRBV30
CASRGPGTGRSTEAFF TRBJ1-1 TRBV6-1
CSARAASGGTDTQYF TRBJ2-3 TRBV20-1
CASSSGTSGTDPQYF TRBJ2-3 TRBV5-1
CASRPTLNTGELFF TRBJ2-2 TRBV28
CASSLQSGGVYNEQFF TRBJ2-1 TRBV27
CSVEDGRLSGELFF TRBJ2-2 TRBV29-1
CTSSLTPAGEQFF TRBJ2-1 TRBV7-2
CASSLRTGGGNEQFF TRBJ2-1 TRBV27
CASSGNRDRILNEQFF TRBJ2-1 TRBV11-3
CASRPFAGGLYNEQFF TRBJ2-1 TRBV28
CASSPSGQYTEAFF TRBJ1-1 TRBV18
CASSQYQSGRALYNEQFF TRBJ2-1 TRBV11-2
CASSLASSGAGGEQYF TRBJ2-7 TRBV5-1
CATDRGDADTQYF TRBJ2-3 TRBV2
CSGVAAWRETQYF TRBJ2-5 TRBV20-1
CATTPTGDIHNEQFF TRBJ2-1 TRBV6-5
CASTPGETQYF TRBJ2-5 TRBV7-9
CASSEASGSSYEQYF TRBJ2-7 TRBV6-1
CASSQREGLGANVLTF TRBJ2-6 TRBV4-2
CASSLGTAGPETQYF TRBJ2-5 TRBV7-9
CASSASTKNIQYF TRBJ2-4 TRBV13
CSARFGGSYEQYF TRBJ2-7 TRBV20-1
CSARGQGLYNEQFF TRBJ2-1 TRBV20-1
CASSLAYGTGEQYF TRBJ2-7 TRBV7-9
CASSWTGPVAYGYTF TRBJ1-2 TRBV7-2
CSAASGGTGELFF TRBJ2-2 TRBV20-1
CASSQGRGPTYEQYF TRBJ2-7 TRBV7-2
CSARPGTGDSSEGFF TRBJ1-1 TRBV20-1
CASSLYPERNEQFF TRBJ2-1 TRBV7-8
CASSYGSGTYEQYF TRBJ2-7 TRBV6-2/TRBV6-3
CASRTHEGQDNYGYTF TRBJ1-2 TRBV6-1